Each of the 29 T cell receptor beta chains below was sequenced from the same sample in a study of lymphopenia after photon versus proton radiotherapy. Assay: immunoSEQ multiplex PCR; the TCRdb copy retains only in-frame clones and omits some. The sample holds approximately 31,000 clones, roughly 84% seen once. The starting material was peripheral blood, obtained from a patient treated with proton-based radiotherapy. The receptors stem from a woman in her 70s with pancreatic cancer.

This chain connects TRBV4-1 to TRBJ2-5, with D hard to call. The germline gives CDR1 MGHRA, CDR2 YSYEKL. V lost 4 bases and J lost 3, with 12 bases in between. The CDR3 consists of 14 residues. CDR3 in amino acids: CASSPIGGEETQYF. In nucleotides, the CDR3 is TGCGCCAGCAGCCCCATAGGCGGCGAAGAGACCCAGTACTTC.

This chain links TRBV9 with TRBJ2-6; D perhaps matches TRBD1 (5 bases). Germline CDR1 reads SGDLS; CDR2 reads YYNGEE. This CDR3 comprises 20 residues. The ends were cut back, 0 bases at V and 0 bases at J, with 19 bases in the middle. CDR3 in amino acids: CASSVVPRVAGLSGANVLTF. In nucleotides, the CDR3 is TGTGCCAGCAGCGTAGTACCCAGGGTGGCAGGGCTCTCTGGGGCCAACGTCCTGACTTTC.

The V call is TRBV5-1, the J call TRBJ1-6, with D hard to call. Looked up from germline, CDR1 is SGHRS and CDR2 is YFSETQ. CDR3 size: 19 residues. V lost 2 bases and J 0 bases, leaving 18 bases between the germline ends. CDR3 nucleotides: TGCGCCAGCAGCTTTTACGCGACGGGATTTGCCTCCTATAATTCACCCCTCCACTTT. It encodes CASSFYATGFASYNSPLHF.

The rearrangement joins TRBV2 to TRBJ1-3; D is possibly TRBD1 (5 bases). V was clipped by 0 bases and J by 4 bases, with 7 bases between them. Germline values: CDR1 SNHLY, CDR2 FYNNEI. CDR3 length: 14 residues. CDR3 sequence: CASSEARGGNTIYF. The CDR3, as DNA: TGTGCCAGCAGTGAAGCGAGGGGCGGAAACACCATATATTTT.

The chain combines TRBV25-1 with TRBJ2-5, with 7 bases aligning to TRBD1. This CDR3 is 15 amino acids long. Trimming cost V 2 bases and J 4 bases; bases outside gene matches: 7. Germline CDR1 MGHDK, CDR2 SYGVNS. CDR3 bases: TGTGCCAGCAGTGAAACAGGGGCGGCAGCAGAGACCCAGTACTTC. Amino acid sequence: CASSETGAAAETQYF.

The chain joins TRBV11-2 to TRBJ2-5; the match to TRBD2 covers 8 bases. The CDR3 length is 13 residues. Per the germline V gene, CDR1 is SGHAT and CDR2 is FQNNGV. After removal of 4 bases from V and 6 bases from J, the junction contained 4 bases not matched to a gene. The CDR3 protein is CASSSGLGQTQYF. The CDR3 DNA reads TGTGCCAGCAGCTCGGGACTAGGTCAGACCCAGTACTTC.

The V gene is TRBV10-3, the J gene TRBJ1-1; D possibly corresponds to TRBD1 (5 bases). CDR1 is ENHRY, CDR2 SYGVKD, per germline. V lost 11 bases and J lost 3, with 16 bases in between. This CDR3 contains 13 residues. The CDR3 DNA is TGTGCCGCCAGGGCGACCCAGGACACTGAAGCTTTCTTT. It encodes CAARATQDTEAFF.

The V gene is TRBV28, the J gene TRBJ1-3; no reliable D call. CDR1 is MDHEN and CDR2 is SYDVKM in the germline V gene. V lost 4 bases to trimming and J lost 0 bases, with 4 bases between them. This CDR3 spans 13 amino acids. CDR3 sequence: CASSYLSGNTIYF. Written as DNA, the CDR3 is TGTGCCAGCAGTTATCTCTCTGGAAACACCATATATTTT. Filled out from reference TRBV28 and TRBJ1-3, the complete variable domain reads DVKVTQSSRYLVKRTGEKVFLECVQDMDHENMFWYRQDPGLGLRLIYFSYDVKMKEKGDIPEGYSVSREKKERFSLILESASTNQTSMYLCASSYLSGNTIYFGEGSWLTVV.

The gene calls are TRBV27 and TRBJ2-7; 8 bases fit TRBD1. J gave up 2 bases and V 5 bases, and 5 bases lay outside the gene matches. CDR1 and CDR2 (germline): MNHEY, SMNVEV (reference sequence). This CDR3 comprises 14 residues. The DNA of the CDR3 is TGTGCCAGCAGTCCTTGGACAGGGCCCTACGAGCAGTACTTC. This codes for CASSPWTGPYEQYF.

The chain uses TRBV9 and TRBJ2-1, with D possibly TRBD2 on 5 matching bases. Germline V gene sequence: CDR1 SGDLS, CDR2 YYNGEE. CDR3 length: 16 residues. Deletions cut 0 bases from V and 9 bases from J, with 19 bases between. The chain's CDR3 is CASSVVGGLSSREQFF. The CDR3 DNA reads TGTGCCAGCAGCGTAGTCGGAGGCTTGAGTTCGCGTGAGCAGTTCTTC.

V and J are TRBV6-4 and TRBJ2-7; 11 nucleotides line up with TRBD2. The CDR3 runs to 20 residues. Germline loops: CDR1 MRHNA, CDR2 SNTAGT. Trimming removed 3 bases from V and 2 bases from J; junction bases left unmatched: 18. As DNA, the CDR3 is TGTGCCAGCAGTGAGAGTGGGACTAGCGGACAAAAAAAACCCACCTACGAGCAGTACTTC. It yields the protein CASSESGTSGQKKPTYEQYF.

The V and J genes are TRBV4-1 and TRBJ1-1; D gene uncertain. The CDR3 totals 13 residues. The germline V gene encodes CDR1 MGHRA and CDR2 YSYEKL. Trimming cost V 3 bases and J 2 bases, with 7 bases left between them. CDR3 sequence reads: CASSQGTNTEAFF. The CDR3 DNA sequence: TGCGCCAGCAGCCAGGGCACTAACACTGAAGCTTTCTTT.

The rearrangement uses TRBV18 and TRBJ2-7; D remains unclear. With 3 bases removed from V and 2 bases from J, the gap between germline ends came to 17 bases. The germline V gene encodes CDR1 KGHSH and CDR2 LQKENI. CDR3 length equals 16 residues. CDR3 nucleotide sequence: TGTGCCAGCTCACCCGGGCGAGGCGGCCCAACCTACGAGCAGTACTTC. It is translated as CASSPGRGGPTYEQYF. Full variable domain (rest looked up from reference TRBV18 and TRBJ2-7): NAGVMQNPRHLVRRRGQEARLRCSPMKGHSHVYWYRQLPEEGLKFMVYLQKENIIDESGMPKERFSAEFPKEGPSILRIQQVVRGDSAAYFCASSPGRGGPTYEQYFGPGTRLTVT.

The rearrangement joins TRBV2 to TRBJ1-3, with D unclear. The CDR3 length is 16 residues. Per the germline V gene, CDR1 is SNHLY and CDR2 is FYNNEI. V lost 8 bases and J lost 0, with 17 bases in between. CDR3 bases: TGTGCCAGCGCCCGGCAGGCCCTTTTCTCTGGAAACACCATATATTTT. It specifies CASARQALFSGNTIYF.

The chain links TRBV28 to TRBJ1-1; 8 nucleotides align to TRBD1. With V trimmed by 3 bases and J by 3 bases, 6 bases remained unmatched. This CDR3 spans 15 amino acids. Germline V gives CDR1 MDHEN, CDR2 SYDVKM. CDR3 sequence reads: CASSLQGASDTEAFF. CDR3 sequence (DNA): TGTGCCAGCAGTTTGCAGGGGGCGAGTGACACTGAAGCTTTCTTT.

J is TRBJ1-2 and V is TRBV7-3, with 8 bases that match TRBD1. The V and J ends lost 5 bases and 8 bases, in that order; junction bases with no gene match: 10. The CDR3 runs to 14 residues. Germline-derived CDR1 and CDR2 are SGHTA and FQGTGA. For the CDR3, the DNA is TGTGCCAGCAGCCCCACAGGGGGTTCTGGGGGCTACACCTTC. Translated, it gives CASSPTGGSGGYTF.

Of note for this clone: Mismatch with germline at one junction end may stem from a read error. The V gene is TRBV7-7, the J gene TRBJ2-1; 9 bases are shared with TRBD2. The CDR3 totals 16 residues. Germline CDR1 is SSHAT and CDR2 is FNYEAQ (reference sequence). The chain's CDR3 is CASSQLAGSSYNEQFF. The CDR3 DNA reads TGTGCTAGCAGCCAACTAGCGGGTAGCTCCTACAATGAGCAGTTCTTC.

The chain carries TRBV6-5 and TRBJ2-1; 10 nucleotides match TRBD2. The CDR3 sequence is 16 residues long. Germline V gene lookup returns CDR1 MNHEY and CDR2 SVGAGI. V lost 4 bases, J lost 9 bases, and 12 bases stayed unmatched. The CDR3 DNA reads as TGTGCCAGCAGTTTAGATGGAGCGGGAGGGCCGGGTGAGCAGTTCTTC. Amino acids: CASSLDGAGGPGEQFF.

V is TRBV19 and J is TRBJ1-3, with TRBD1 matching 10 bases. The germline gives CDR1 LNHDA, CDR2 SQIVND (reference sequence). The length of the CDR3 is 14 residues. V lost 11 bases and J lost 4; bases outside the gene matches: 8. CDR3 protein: CACRDRGLGNTIYF. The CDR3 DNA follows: TGTGCCTGCCGGGACAGGGGTCTGGGAAACACCATATATTTT.

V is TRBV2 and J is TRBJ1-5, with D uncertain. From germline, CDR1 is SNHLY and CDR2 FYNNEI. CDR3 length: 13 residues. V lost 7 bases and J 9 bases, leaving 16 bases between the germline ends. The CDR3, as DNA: TGTGCCAGCACCACGAACGAGGGCGGGCCCCAGCATTTT. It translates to CASTTNEGGPQHF.

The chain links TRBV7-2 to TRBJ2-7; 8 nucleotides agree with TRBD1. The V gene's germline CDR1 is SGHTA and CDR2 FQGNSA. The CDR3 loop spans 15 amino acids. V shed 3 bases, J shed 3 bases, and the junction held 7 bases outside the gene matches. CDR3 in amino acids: CASSFGQGPFYEQYF. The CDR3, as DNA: TGTGCCAGCAGCTTCGGACAGGGACCCTTCTACGAGCAGTACTTC.

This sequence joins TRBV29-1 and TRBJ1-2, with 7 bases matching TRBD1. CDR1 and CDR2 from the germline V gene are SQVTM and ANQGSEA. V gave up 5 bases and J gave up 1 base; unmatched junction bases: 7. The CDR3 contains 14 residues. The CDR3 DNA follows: TGCAGCGTTCGGACAGGCTCTGTTAACTATGGCTACACCTTC. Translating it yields CSVRTGSVNYGYTF.

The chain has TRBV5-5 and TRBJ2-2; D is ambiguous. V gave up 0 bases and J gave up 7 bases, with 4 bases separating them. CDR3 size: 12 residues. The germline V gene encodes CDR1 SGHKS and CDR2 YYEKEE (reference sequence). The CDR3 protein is CASSLGIGELFF. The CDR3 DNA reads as TGTGCCAGCAGCTTGGGTATCGGGGAGCTGTTTTTT.

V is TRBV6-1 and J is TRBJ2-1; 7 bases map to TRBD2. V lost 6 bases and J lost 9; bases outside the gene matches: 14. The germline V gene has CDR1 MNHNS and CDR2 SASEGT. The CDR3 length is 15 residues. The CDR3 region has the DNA TGTGCCAGCAGCGTACTAGCGAGAAAAGACGGTGAGCAGTTCTTC. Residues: CASSVLARKDGEQFF.

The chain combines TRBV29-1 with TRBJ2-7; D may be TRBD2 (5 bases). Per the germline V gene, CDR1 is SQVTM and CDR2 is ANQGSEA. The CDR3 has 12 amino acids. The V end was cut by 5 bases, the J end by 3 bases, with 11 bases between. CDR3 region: CSVQRESYEQYF. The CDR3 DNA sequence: TGCAGCGTTCAACGGGAAAGCTACGAGCAGTACTTC.

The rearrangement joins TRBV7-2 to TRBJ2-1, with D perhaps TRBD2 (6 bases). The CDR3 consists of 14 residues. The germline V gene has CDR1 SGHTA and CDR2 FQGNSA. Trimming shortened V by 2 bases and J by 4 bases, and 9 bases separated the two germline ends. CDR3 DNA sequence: TGTGCCAGCAGCTTAAGGACTACGTACAATGAGCAGTTCTTC. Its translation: CASSLRTTYNEQFF.

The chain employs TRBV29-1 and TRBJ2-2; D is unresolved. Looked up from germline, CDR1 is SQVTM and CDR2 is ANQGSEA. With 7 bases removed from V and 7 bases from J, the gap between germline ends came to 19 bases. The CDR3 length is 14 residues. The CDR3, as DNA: TGCAGCGCCGACTTTGAAGTCCTCAGCGGGGAGCTGTTTTTT. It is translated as CSADFEVLSGELFF.

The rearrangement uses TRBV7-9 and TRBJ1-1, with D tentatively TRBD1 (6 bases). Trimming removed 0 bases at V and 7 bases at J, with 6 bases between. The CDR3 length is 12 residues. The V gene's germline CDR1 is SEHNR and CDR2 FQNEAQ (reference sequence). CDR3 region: CASSLADSEAFF. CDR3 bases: TGTGCCAGCAGCTTAGCGGACAGTGAAGCTTTCTTT.

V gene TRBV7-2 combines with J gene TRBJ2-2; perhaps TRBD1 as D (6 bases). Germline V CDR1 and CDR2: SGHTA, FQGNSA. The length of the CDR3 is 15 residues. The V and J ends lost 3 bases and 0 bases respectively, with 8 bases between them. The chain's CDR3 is CASSFGTPNTGELFF. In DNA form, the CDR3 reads TGTGCCAGCAGCTTCGGGACACCGAACACCGGGGAGCTGTTTTTT.